Following are 11 T cell receptor beta chains from one sample sequenced in a study of blood T cell repertoires in COVID-19. Sequencing used immunoSEQ multiplex PCR; TCRdb keeps in-frame clones, though not all of them. The table shows some 400,000 clones, with about 80% occurring only once. The specimen sequenced was peripheral blood. Receptors originate from a human donor with acute or convalescent COVID-19. The donor label of this sample is uncertain.

The V gene is TRBV7-8, the J gene TRBJ1-2; D unclear. The germline V and J ends were trimmed by 2 bases and 7 bases, with 11 bases remaining between them. The CDR3 consists of 13 residues. The germline gives CDR1 SGHVS, CDR2 FQNEAQ. This CDR3 is CASSLREHAGYTF. The CDR3 DNA reads TGTGCCAGCAGCTTACGGGAGCATGCTGGCTACACCTTC.

The V and J genes are TRBV7-9 and TRBJ1-2, with 8 bases lining up with TRBD1. The CDR3 sequence is 14 residues long. CDR1 SEHNR and CDR2 FQNEAQ come from the germline V gene (reference sequence). J gave up 4 bases and V 3 bases, and 4 bases lay outside the gene matches. The CDR3 loop reads CASSLTGEGYGYTF. The CDR3, as DNA: TGTGCCAGCAGCTTGACAGGGGAGGGCTATGGCTACACCTTC.

This sequence joins TRBV10-3 and TRBJ1-5; 10 positions agree with TRBD1. The CDR3 totals 16 residues. CDR1 is ENHRY, CDR2 SYGVKD, per germline. The J segment lost 3 bases and the V segment lost 3 bases, leaving 5 bases of the junction unmatched. The CDR3 loop reads CAISDKDRGDNQPQHF. CDR3 DNA sequence: TGTGCCATCAGTGATAAGGACAGGGGGGACAATCAGCCCCAGCATTTT.

The CDR3 DNA sequence: TGTGCCAGCAGCTTGACAGGGGATAACACCGGGGAGCTGTTTTTT. Translation gives CASSLTGDNTGELFF. The rearrangement links TRBV5-5 to TRBJ2-2, with 7 positions matching TRBD1. The germline gives CDR1 SGHKS, CDR2 YYEKEE (reference sequence). The V segment lost 1 base and the J segment 2 bases; nucleotides outside the gene matches: 2. This CDR3 comprises 15 residues.

The chain has TRBV28 and TRBJ1-2, with 8 bases identical to TRBD1. The junction had 6 bases not matched to a gene; V was cut back by 5 bases and J by 7 bases. The CDR3 has 13 amino acids. Germline lookup yields CDR1 MDHEN and CDR2 SYDVKM. The CDR3 coding sequence is TGTGCCAGCAGTCTACAGGGGGTCATTGGCTACACCTTC. This sequence encodes CASSLQGVIGYTF.

This rearrangement joins TRBV30 to TRBJ2-7, with TRBD1 identical over 10 bases. This CDR3 is built from 14 residues. Germline V gives CDR1 GTSNPN, CDR2 SVGIG (reference sequence). V lost 0 bases, J lost 6 bases, and 5 bases stayed unmatched. The DNA for the CDR3 is TGTGCCTGGAGTGTCCTCGGGACAGGGGTCGAGCAGTACTTC. Its protein is CAWSVLGTGVEQYF.

The V call is TRBV10-1, the J call TRBJ2-5; D might be TRBD2 (6 bases). This CDR3 comprises 14 residues. Deletions cut 3 bases from V and 7 bases from J, with 15 bases between. Germline V gives CDR1 WNHNN, CDR2 SYGVQD (reference sequence). The CDR3: CASSESGGMVTQYF. The CDR3 DNA follows: TGCGCCAGCAGTGAATCCGGAGGGATGGTGACCCAGTACTTC.

This clone appeared a single time. The chain combines TRBV11-2 with TRBJ2-1, with 12 bases aligning to TRBD2. Germline CDR1 and CDR2: SGHAT and FQNNGV. The ends lost 4 bases at V and 6 bases at J; junction bases unmatched: 4. This CDR3 spans 15 amino acids. The CDR3 loop is CASSYTSGGPNEQFF. The CDR3 DNA reads TGTGCCAGCAGCTATACTAGCGGGGGGCCCAATGAGCAGTTCTTC. Drawing the rest from reference TRBV11-2 and TRBJ2-1, the complete variable domain is EAGVAQSPRYKIIEKRQSVAFWCNPISGHATLYWYQQILGQGPKLLIQFQNNGVVDDSQLPKDRFSAERLKGVDSTLKIQPAKLEDSAVYLCASSYTSGGPNEQFFGPGTRLTVL.

V usage is TRBV5-1 and J usage is TRBJ2-7; TRBD1 is a possible D gene (5 bases). Germline lookup yields CDR1 SGHRS and CDR2 YFSETQ. This CDR3 comprises 19 residues. V was cut by 3 bases and J by 2 bases, with 27 bases left in between. This CDR3 reads CASSSGSGVYGSGTYEQYF. In nucleotides, the CDR3 is TGCGCCAGCAGCTCAGGATCAGGTGTTTACGGCTCAGGGACCTACGAGCAGTACTTC.

The rearrangement uses TRBV7-9 and TRBJ1-1; 7 nucleotides line up with TRBD1. CDR3 length: 16 amino acids. Germline V gives CDR1 SEHNR, CDR2 FQNEAQ (reference sequence). The V and J ends lost 5 bases and 5 bases, in that order; junction bases with no gene match: 14. The CDR3 here is CASSLLQGGEGTEAFF. Written as DNA, the CDR3 is TGTGCCAGCAGCCTTCTTCAGGGGGGTGAAGGTACTGAAGCTTTCTTT.

The chain recombines TRBV5-5 with TRBJ2-1; TRBD2 agrees at 14 bases. The CDR3 is 15 amino acids. From germline, CDR1 is SGHKS and CDR2 YYEKEE (reference sequence). V trimming: 2 bases; J trimming: 8 bases; junction bases outside the gene matches: 3. CDR3 in DNA: TGTGCCAGCAGCTTCGGGACTAGCGGGAGCGATGAGCAGTTCTTC. It translates to CASSFGTSGSDEQFF. The whole variable domain, remainder taken from reference TRBV5-5 and TRBJ2-1, is DAGVTQSPTHLIKTRGQQVTLRCSPISGHKSVSWYQQVLGQGPQFIFQYYEKEERGRGNFPDRFSARQFPNYSSELNVNALLLGDSALYLCASSFGTSGSDEQFFGPGTRLTVL.